The present T cell receptor (beta chain) was sequenced within a study of blood T cell repertoires in COVID-19. Germline V gene lookup returns CDR1 LGHDT and CDR2 YNNKEL (reference sequence). The CDR3 length is 14 residues. The V end was cut by 1 base, the J end by 1 base, with 5 bases between. Method: immunoSEQ multiplex PCR; TCRdb's copy keeps in-frame clones and lacks some. The repertoire holds about 270,000 clones, roughly 83% seen once, with 5.5% to 6.5% in the top ten. Sequences were obtained from peripheral blood. The chain joins TRBV3-1 (or the pseudogene TRBV3-2) to TRBJ1-5; maybe TRBD1 (5 bases). This TCR was sampled from a woman aged 80 or over with COVID-19, enrolled during active disease. The chain's CDR3 is CASSQGTSNQPQHF. The CDR3, as DNA: TGTGCCAGCAGCCAAGGGACAAGCAATCAGCCCCAGCATTTT.